This TCR beta chain was recorded in a study of Ad26.COV2.S vaccination and SARS-CoV-2 variants. Overall study context: This donor came from the COV1001 trial of Ad26.COV2.S. General study findings and limits: After vaccination, reports described spike-specific CD8+ and CD4+ T cell responses as showing substantial breadth. Breadth of non-spike TCRs did not differ between vaccinees and placebo recipients.

In the case of this clone: The antigen is not known.

Treatment meaning: roughly 19 received Ad26.COV2.S at low or high dose, single or two shots; about 5 received placebo; per-sample allocation not given. Sampling was done on day 63 after the first vaccine or placebo injection. This CDR3 contains 18 residues. With 2 bases removed from V and 2 bases from J, the gap between germline ends came to 18 bases. The germline CDR1 and CDR2 sequences are MNHEY and SVGEGT. Only in-frame clones appear in the TCRdb table, and some are missing; sequencing was by immunoSEQ multiplex PCR. The table records roughly 390,000 clones, 80% to 90% of them present only once. The source material was peripheral blood, sampled in a trial of Ad26.COV2.S vaccine versus placebo. The V gene is TRBV6-2 or TRBV6-3, the J gene TRBJ1-4, with a weak D call TRBD1 (5 bases). The clonotype comes from a person aged 18 to 65 who received the Ad26.COV2.S COVID-19 vaccine or a placebo. The CDR3 nucleotides read TGTGCCAGCAGTTACCCAAGTCGGGGGGTGGTGACTAATGAAAAACTGTTTTTT. It specifies CASSYPSRGVVTNEKLFF.